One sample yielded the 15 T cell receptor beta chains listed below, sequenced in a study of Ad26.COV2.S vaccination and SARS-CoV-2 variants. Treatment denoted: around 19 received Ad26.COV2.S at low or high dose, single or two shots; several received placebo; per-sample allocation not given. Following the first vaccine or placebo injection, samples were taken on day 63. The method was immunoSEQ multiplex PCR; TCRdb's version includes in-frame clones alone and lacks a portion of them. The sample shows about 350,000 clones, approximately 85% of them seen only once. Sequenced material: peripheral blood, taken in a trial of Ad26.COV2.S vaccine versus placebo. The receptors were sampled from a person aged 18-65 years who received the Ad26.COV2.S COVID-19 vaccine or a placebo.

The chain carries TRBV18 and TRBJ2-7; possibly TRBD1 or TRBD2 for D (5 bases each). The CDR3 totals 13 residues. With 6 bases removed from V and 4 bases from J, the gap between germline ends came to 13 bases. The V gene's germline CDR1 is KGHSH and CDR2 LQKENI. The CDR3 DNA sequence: TGTGCCAGCTCTGGGGACGGTGGTTACGAGCAGTACTTC. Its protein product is CASSGDGGYEQYF.

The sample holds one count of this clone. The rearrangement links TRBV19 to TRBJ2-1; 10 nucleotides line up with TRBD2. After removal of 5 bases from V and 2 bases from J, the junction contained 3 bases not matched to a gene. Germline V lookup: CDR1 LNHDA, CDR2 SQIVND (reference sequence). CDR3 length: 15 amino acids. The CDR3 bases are TGTGCCAGTAGTTTTCTAGCGGGGGCCTACAATGAGCAGTTCTTC. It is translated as CASSFLAGAYNEQFF.

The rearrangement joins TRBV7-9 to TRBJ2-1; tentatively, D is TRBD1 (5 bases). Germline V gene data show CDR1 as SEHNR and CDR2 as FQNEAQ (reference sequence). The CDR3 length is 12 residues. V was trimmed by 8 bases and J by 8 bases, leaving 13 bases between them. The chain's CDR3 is CASVLGAYEQFF. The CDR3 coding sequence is TGTGCCAGCGTTTTAGGGGCGTATGAGCAGTTCTTC. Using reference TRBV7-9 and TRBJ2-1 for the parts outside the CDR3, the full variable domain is DTGVSQNPRHKITKRGQNVTFRCDPISEHNRLYWYRQTLGQGPEFLTYFQNEAQLEKSRLLSDRFSAERPKGSFSTLEIQRTEQGDSAMYLCASVLGAYEQFFGPGTRLTVL.

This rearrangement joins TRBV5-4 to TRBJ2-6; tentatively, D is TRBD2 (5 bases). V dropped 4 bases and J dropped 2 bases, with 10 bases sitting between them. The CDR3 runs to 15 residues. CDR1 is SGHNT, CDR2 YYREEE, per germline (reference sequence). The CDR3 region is CASSPAGAGANVLTF. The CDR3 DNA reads TGTGCCAGCAGCCCGGCGGGTGCTGGGGCCAACGTCCTGACTTTC.

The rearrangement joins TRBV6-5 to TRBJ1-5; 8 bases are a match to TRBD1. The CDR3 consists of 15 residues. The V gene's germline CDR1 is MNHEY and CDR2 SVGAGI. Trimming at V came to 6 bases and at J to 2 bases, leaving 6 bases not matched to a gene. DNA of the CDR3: TGTGCCAGCAGATGGGGGGGACAGGGCAATCAGCCCCAGCATTTT. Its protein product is CASRWGGQGNQPQHF.

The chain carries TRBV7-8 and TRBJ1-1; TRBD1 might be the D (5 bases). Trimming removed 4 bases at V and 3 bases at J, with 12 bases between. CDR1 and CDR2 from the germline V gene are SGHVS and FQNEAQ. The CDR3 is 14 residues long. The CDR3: CASSYRDGYTEAFF. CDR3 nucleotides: TGTGCCAGCAGCTACCGGGACGGATACACTGAAGCTTTCTTT.

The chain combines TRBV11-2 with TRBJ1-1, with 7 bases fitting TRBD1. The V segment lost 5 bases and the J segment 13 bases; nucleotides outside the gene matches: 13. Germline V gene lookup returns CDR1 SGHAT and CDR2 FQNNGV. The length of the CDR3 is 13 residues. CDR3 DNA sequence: TGTGCCAGCAGCGCTGGGACAGTTCGATTAGGTTTCTTT. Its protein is CASSAGTVRLGFF.

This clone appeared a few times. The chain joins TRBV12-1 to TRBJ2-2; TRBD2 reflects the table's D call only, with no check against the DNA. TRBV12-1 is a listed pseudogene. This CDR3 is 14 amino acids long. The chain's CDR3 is CASSFDYSTGELFF. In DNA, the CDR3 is TGTGCCAGCAGCTTTGACTACTCCACCGGGGAGCTGTTTTTT.

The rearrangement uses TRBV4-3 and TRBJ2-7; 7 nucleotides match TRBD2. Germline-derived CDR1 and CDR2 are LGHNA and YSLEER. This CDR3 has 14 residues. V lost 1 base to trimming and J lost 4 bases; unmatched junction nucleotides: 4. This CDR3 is CASSQAGREYEQYF. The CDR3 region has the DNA TGCGCCAGCAGCCAAGCTGGGAGGGAGTACGAGCAGTACTTC.

The CDR3 coding sequence is TGTGCCAGCAGGTCGGGACAGGCCTACGAGCAGTACTTC. This sequence encodes CASRSGQAYEQYF. The chain recombines TRBV12-3 or TRBV12-4 with TRBJ2-7; 8 bases align to TRBD1. The J segment lost 2 bases and the V segment lost 6 bases, leaving 3 bases of the junction unmatched. CDR3 length: 13 residues.

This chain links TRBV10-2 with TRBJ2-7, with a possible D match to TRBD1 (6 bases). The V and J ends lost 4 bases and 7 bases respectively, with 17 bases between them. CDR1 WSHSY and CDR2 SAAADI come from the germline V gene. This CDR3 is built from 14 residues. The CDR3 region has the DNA TGCGCCAGCAGTGGTACTGGGGGCTCGGGTGAGCAGTACTTC. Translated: CASSGTGGSGEQYF.

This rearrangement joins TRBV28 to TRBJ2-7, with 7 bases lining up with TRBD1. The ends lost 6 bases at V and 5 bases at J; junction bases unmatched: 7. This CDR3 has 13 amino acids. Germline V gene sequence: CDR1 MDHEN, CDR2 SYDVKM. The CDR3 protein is CASSSTGDNEQYF. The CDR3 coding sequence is TGTGCCAGCAGCTCCACAGGGGATAACGAGCAGTACTTC.

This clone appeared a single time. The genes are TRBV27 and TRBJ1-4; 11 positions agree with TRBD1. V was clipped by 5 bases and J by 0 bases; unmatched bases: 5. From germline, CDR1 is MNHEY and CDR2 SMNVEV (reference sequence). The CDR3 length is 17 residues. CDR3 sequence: CASSQPGQGATNEKLFF. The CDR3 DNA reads TGTGCCAGCAGTCAACCGGGACAGGGGGCAACTAATGAAAAACTGTTTTTT.

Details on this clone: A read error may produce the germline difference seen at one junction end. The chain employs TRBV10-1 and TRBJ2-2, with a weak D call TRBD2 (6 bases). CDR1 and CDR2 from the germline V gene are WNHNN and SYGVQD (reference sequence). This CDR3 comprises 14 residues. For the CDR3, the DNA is TGCGCCAGCAGTCAACGGGGGAACGCCGGGGAGCTGTTTTTT. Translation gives CASSQRGNAGELFF.

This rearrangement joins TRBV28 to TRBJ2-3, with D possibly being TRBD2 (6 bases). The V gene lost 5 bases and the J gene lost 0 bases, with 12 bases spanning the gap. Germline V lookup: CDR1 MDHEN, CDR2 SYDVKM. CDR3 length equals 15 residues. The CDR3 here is CASSRLASSTDTQYF. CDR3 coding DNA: TGTGCCAGCAGTCGGCTAGCGAGCAGCACAGATACGCAGTATTTT.